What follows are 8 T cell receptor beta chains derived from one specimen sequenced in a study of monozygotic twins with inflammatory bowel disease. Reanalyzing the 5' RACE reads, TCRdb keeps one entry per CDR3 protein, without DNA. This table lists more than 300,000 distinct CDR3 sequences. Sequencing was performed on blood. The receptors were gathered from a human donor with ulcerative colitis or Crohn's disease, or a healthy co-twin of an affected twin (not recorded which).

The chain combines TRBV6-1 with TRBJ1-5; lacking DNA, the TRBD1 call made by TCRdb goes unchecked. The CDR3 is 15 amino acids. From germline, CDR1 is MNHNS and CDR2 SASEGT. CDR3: CASSEFPGSNQPQHF.

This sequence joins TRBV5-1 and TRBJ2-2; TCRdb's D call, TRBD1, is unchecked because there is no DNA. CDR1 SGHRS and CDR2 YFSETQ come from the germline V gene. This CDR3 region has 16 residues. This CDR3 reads CASSYQGGRSTGELFF.

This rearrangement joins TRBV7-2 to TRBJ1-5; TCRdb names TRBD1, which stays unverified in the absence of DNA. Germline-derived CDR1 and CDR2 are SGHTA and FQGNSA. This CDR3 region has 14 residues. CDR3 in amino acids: CASSRQGSGQPQHF.

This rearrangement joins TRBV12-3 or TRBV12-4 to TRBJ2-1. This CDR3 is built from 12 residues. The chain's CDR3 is CASSPPTHEQFF.

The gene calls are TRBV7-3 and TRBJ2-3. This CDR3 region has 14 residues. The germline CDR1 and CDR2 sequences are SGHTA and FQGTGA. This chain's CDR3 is CASSLDKRTDTQYF.

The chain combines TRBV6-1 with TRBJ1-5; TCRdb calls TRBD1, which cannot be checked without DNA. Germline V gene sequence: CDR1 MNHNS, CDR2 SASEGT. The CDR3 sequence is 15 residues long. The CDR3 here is CASSERGRRGQPQHF.

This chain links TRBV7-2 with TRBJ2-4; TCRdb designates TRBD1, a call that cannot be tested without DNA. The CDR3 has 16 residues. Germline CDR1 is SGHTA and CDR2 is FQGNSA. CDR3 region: CASSPQGGVAKNIQYF.

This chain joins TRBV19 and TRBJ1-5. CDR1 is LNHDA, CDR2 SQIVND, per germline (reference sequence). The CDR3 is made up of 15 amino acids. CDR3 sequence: CASSAFDGSNQPQHF.